Detailed here is one T cell receptor beta chain. It has no known antigen specificity. Nothing much larger sits one base from this clone, and base qualities are not available. The cysteine opens and the phenylalanine closes a CDR3 of 14 amino acids. The DNA shown is the 42-base CDR3, in frame from base 1. The V end loses 6 bases and the J end loses 2 bases, and a stretch of 13 bases separates them. The germline V gene supplies CDR1 SGDLS and CDR2 YYNGEE. This sample was taken from a study of T cell changes during pregnancy in multiple sclerosis (dated 2019 in TCRdb). Some background on the complete study: Changes in the T cell repertoire over the course of pregnancy were examined in this study in women with multiple sclerosis.

Library method: the immunoSEQ multiplex PCR assay. In TCRdb, the immuneACCESS table is reduced to in-frame sequences with V and J assigned. These tables do not hold every clone; where another copy was compared, an unresolved V gene accounts for under half, and the others remain unexplained. The sample has 55,000 or so clones on record, about 90% of them singletons. The biggest ten clones account for approximately 0.58% of the sample. The input for sequencing was CD4+ T cells from peripheral blood mononuclear cells, taken in the first trimester of pregnancy. The clonotype comes from a female donor with multiple sclerosis, enrolled in a pregnancy study. The rearrangement joined TRBV9 to TRBJ2-3, with the D segment identity uncertain. The DNA sequence is TGTGCCAGCACGGTGGCAGGCAACACAGATACGCAGTATTTT. Protein translation: CASTVAGNTDTQYF.